The present TCR beta chain was sequenced within a study of blood T cell repertoires in COVID-19. Clones were sequenced by immunoSEQ multiplex PCR, and TCRdb holds only the in-frame ones, with some missing. The sample lists over 120,000 clones, 87% occurring once. This CDR3 has 13 amino acids. V lost 6 bases, J lost 8 bases, and 8 bases stayed unmatched. Germline V gene sequence: CDR1 MNHEY, CDR2 SVGAGI. Ages ranged from about 18 to 89 years, with residence in 20 to 30 US areas. Membership in each cohort depended on participant-reported clinical history. The chain combines TRBV6-5 with TRBJ1-2; 8 bases fit TRBD1. Source material: PBMCs or T cells enriched from blood (not recorded which). This sequence originates from a man aged 55 to 69 who had recovered from COVID-19. The CDR3 sequence: CASRTTGEGGYTF. As DNA, the CDR3 is TGTGCCAGCAGGACGACAGGGGAGGGCGGCTACACCTTC.